A single sample gave rise to the 26 T cell receptor beta chains below, sequenced in a study of T cells in Graves' hyperthyroidism and ophthalmopathy. It was RNA transcripts that yielded the amplified TCR beta CDR3 regions. In the first-round RT-PCR of the TCR CDR3, the HTBI primer set was used. TCRdb reanalysed the multiplex PCR reads using MiXCR and keeps one entry per CDR3 protein. This sample has hundreds of thousands of distinct CDR3 sequences, with 12% to 15% found just once. Sequenced input: blood. The source is a woman between 35 and 50 years old with Graves' hyperthyroidism.

The chain uses TRBV10-3 and TRBJ2-3, with D perhaps matching TRBD1 (7 bases). The CDR3 totals 14 residues. Trimming took off 10 bases at V and 5 bases at J, with 19 bases between the two ends. Germline CDR1 reads ENHRY; CDR2 reads SYGVKD. CDR3 nucleotide sequence: TGTGCCACCGGAGGGACAGTAAGTGGAGATACGCAGTATTTT. Translation gives CATGGTVSGDTQYF.

Details on this clonotype: A much larger clone lies a single base off, so this may be a read error. The V and J genes are TRBV6-1 and TRBJ2-5; no firm D call. This CDR3 has 10 amino acids. Germline V gene lookup returns CDR1 MNHNS and CDR2 SASEGT. The CDR3 DNA is TGTACCAGCAGAGAAGAGACCCAGTACTTC. Its translation: CTSREETQYF.

This clonotype was detected ten times or more. CDR3 sequence: CASSLGTSGYTF. CDR3 DNA sequence: TGTGCCAGCAGCTTGGGAACGTCGGGCTACACCTTC. The chain joins TRBV5-8 to TRBJ1-2; D not resolved. Germline CDR1 and CDR2: SGHTS and YDEGEE. With 0 bases removed from V and 8 bases from J, the gap between germline ends came to 8 bases. The CDR3 loop spans 12 amino acids.

The chain is built from TRBV27 and TRBJ2-1; 13 bases line up with TRBD2. In germline, CDR1 is MNHEY, CDR2 SMNVEV (reference sequence). The ends lost 5 bases at V and 5 bases at J; junction bases unmatched: 6. The CDR3 runs to 16 residues. CDR3 sequence reads: CASSRLAGGPDNEQFF. The CDR3 DNA reads as TGTGCCAGCAGTAGACTAGCGGGAGGCCCCGACAATGAGCAGTTCTTC.

This clonotype was picked up many times. This sequence joins TRBV5-7 and TRBJ2-7, with D hard to call. TRBV5-7 belongs to the ORF category, with a function that is uncertain. CDR3 length equals 15 residues. The V gene lost 0 bases and the J gene lost 3 bases, with 13 bases spanning the gap. The CDR3 bases are TGTGCCAGCAGCTTGGGGTTAACAGAGAGCTACGAGCAGTACTTC. Translating gives CASSLGLTESYEQYF.

This clonotype showed up many times. In DNA, the CDR3 is TGTGCCAGCAGTTCCCTCACGGGTGGCACTGAAGCTTTCTTT. Encoded protein: CASSSLTGGTEAFF. This chain joins TRBV12-3 or TRBV12-4 and TRBJ1-1, with D uncertain. This CDR3 comprises 14 residues. With 4 bases removed from V and 4 bases from J, the gap between germline ends came to 13 bases.

This clonotype was picked up a small number of times. This chain joins TRBV19 and TRBJ2-1; D unresolved. Trimming pared 11 bases from V and 4 bases from J, leaving 18 bases between. CDR3 length equals 14 residues. Germline lookup yields CDR1 LNHDA and CDR2 SQIVND (reference sequence). The DNA for the CDR3 is TGTGCCTGTAAGGCCCTGACTGGGTACAATGAGCAGTTCTTC. This encodes CACKALTGYNEQFF.

V usage is TRBV28 and J usage is TRBJ2-1; 9 bases line up with TRBD2. Trimming removed 2 bases from V and 7 bases from J; junction bases left unmatched: 15. The CDR3 has 18 residues. CDR1 MDHEN and CDR2 SYDVKM come from the germline V gene. The CDR3 DNA follows: TGTGCCAGCAGTTTACCCCCAGGGGTAGCGGGAGTCGTGAATGAGCAGTTCTTC. This translates into CASSLPPGVAGVVNEQFF.

This clonotype was counted many times. This chain uses TRBV5-1 with TRBJ2-3, with 8 positions matching TRBD1. Per the germline V gene, CDR1 is SGHRS and CDR2 is YFSETQ. This CDR3 spans 16 amino acids. V was clipped by 1 base and J by 0 bases; unmatched bases: 4. The CDR3 nucleotides are TGCGCCAGCAGCTTGCCGACAGGGGCTAGCACAGATACGCAGTATTTT. Amino acid sequence: CASSLPTGASTDTQYF.

This clonotype came up many times. The V call is TRBV18, the J call TRBJ2-1, with D maybe TRBD1 (6 bases). Trimming stripped 4 bases from V and 1 base from J, with 14 bases between. CDR3 length equals 16 residues. In germline, CDR1 is KGHSH, CDR2 LQKENI. The CDR3 DNA sequence: TGTGCCAGCTCACAAACGACAGGCGGTTCCTACAATGAGCAGTTCTTC. This encodes CASSQTTGGSYNEQFF.

At least ten counts were recorded for this clonotype. This chain uses TRBV27 with TRBJ1-6, with D maybe TRBD1 (5 bases). The CDR3 has 15 residues. V lost 7 bases and J 0 bases, leaving 10 bases between the germline ends. Germline CDR1 is MNHEY and CDR2 is SMNVEV (reference sequence). In DNA, the CDR3 is TGTGCCAGCAAACTTGACAGCTCCTATAATTCACCCCTCCACTTT. It encodes CASKLDSSYNSPLHF.

There are many counts of this clonotype. This rearrangement joins TRBV11-2 to TRBJ2-2; D is undetermined. Germline V lookup: CDR1 SGHAT, CDR2 FQNNGV. V was trimmed by 2 bases and J by 6 bases, leaving 10 bases between them. The CDR3 totals 14 residues. CDR3 nucleotides: TGTGCCAGCAGCTTAATTAGGGTTGCCGGGGAGCTGTTTTTT. Amino acids: CASSLIRVAGELFF. The full variable domain, with the rest looked up from reference TRBV11-2 and TRBJ2-2, is EAGVAQSPRYKIIEKRQSVAFWCNPISGHATLYWYQQILGQGPKLLIQFQNNGVVDDSQLPKDRFSAERLKGVDSTLKIQPAKLEDSAVYLCASSLIRVAGELFFGEGSRLTVL.

This clonotype was recorded many times. The rearrangement uses TRBV20-1 and TRBJ1-6; 7 nucleotides align to TRBD1. V trimming: 4 bases; J trimming: 7 bases; junction bases outside the gene matches: 4. CDR3 length equals 13 residues. Germline V lookup: CDR1 DFQATT, CDR2 SNEGSKA (reference sequence). CDR3 protein: CSATDRQNSPLHF. The DNA of the CDR3 is TGCAGTGCTACGGACAGGCAGAATTCACCCCTCCACTTT.

Regarding this clonotype: Given a much more abundant clone one base away, this may be a read error. This chain connects TRBV5-6 to TRBJ2-3, with D perhaps given as TRBD1 or TRBD2 (5 bases each). The CDR3 spans 12 residues. V gave up 6 bases and J gave up 4 bases, with 9 bases separating them. Germline-derived CDR1 and CDR2 are SGHDT and YYEEEE. The CDR3 reads CASTGTPDTQYF. Written as DNA, the CDR3 is TGTGCCAGCACCGGGACCCCAGATACGCAGTATTTT.

This clonotype showed up many times. This chain's CDR3 is CSVDGGRGLNTEAFF. Written as DNA, the CDR3 is TGCAGCGTTGATGGGGGGAGGGGACTGAACACTGAAGCTTTCTTT. The V call is TRBV29-1, the J call TRBJ1-1; a weak D match, TRBD1 (5 bases). This CDR3 has 15 residues. CDR1 is SQVTM, CDR2 ANQGSEA, per germline. V lost 3 bases and J lost 0, with 14 bases in between.

CDR3 nucleotides: TGTGCCAGCAATTCTCGACAGAGGAACACTGAAGCTTTCTTT. Residues: CASNSRQRNTEAFF. V usage is TRBV27 and J usage is TRBJ1-1, with D possibly TRBD1 on 5 matching bases. V lost 7 bases to trimming and J lost 1 base, with 13 bases between them. CDR1 and CDR2 from the germline V gene are MNHEY and SMNVEV (reference sequence). This CDR3 spans 14 amino acids.

This clonotype has ten or more counts. J is TRBJ2-1 and V is TRBV20-1; TRBD2 agrees at 13 bases. This CDR3 has 19 residues. Germline V gene sequence: CDR1 DFQATT, CDR2 SNEGSKA (reference sequence). V dropped 0 bases and J dropped 5; count of bases not matched to a gene: 13. The CDR3 is CSARDIRRLAGGRNNEQFF. Here the CDR3 DNA reads TGCAGTGCTAGAGATATCCGGAGACTAGCGGGAGGCCGGAACAATGAGCAGTTCTTC.

This clonotype was detected ten times or more. The CDR3 loop is CAWSSQTGMSKPEAFF. The CDR3 DNA sequence: TGTGCCTGGAGTAGCCAGACAGGGATGTCGAAGCCTGAAGCTTTCTTT. The J gene is TRBJ1-1, the V gene TRBV30, with 7 bases aligning to TRBD1. The CDR3 contains 16 residues. Germline lookup yields CDR1 GTSNPN and CDR2 SVGIG (reference sequence). V dropped 2 bases and J dropped 6; count of bases not matched to a gene: 15.

This clonotype showed up many times. The chain joins TRBV5-1 to TRBJ2-7; D not certain. Germline V lookup: CDR1 SGHRS, CDR2 YFSETQ. The V gene lost 0 bases and the J gene lost 6 bases, with 10 bases spanning the gap. CDR3 length equals 13 residues. The CDR3 nucleotides are TGCGCCAGCAGCTTGGACCCGACCCGCGAGCAGTACTTC. Its translation is CASSLDPTREQYF.

This sequence joins TRBV4-2 and TRBJ2-7; the D is unclear. CDR1 is LGHNA, CDR2 YNFKEQ, per germline. This CDR3 region has 13 residues. Trimming removed 0 bases at V and 6 bases at J, with 9 bases between. CDR3 amino acids: CASSQDAATEQYF. The DNA of the CDR3 is TGTGCCAGCAGCCAAGATGCGGCGACCGAGCAGTACTTC.

The gene calls are TRBV19 and TRBJ1-5, with 8 bases that match TRBD1. CDR1 is LNHDA and CDR2 is SQIVND in the germline V gene (reference sequence). V lost 4 bases, J lost 0 bases, and 5 bases stayed unmatched. There are 16 residues in the CDR3. This CDR3 is CASSRGQAYSNQPQHF. CDR3 coding DNA: TGTGCCAGTAGTAGGGGACAGGCTTATAGCAATCAGCCCCAGCATTTT.

In this sample, this clonotype turned up many times. CDR3 nucleotides: TGTGCCAGCAGTCCTCAGGGGGGGTATAATCAGCCCCAGCATTTT. It specifies CASSPQGGYNQPQHF. The chain employs TRBV28 and TRBJ1-5; 7 bases map to TRBD1. CDR3 length equals 15 residues. The V and J ends lost 5 bases and 4 bases, in that order; junction bases with no gene match: 8. Germline V gives CDR1 MDHEN, CDR2 SYDVKM.

The gene calls are TRBV14 and TRBJ2-1, with D maybe TRBD1 (6 bases). Trimming pared 3 bases from V and 8 bases from J, leaving 17 bases between. This CDR3 is built from 15 residues. Per germline, CDR1 SGHDN and CDR2 FVKESK. The CDR3 protein is CASSQTGLLVDEQFF. DNA for the CDR3: TGTGCCAGCAGCCAGACAGGACTCCTCGTGGATGAGCAGTTCTTC.

This clonotype showed up many times. The CDR3 loop reads CASSDAKSGTSAANTGELFF. CDR3 sequence (DNA): TGTGCCAGCAGTGATGCTAAATCCGGGACTAGCGCCGCGAACACCGGGGAGCTGTTTTTT. V and J are TRBV6-4 and TRBJ2-2, with 10 nucleotides matching TRBD2. Germline CDR1 MRHNA, CDR2 SNTAGT. Losses at the gene ends were 3 bases for V and 0 bases for J; bases not matched to a gene: 13. The CDR3 covers 20 residues.

In its sample, this clonotype was seen many times. The rearrangement links TRBV11-2 to TRBJ2-7, with a weak D call TRBD2 (5 bases). Germline CDR1 SGHAT, CDR2 FQNNGV. Trimming shortened V by 0 bases and J by 0 bases, and 12 bases separated the two germline ends. CDR3 size: 16 residues. The CDR3: CASSLDRAGRSYEQYF. CDR3 sequence (DNA): TGTGCCAGCAGCTTAGATCGTGCGGGTCGCTCCTACGAGCAGTACTTC.

The chain has TRBV2 and TRBJ2-3; a possible D gene is TRBD2 (5 bases). Germline loops: CDR1 SNHLY, CDR2 FYNNEI. This CDR3 has 16 residues. Trimming pared 7 bases from V and 3 bases from J, leaving 20 bases between. The CDR3 reads CASTPRGSVRTDTQYF. CDR3 nucleotide sequence: TGTGCCAGCACCCCCCGGGGTAGCGTAAGAACAGATACGCAGTATTTT. Full variable domain (remainder filled in from reference TRBV2 and TRBJ2-3): EPEVTQTPSHQVTQMGQEVILRCVPISNHLYFYWYRQILGQKVEFLVSFYNNEISEKSEIFDDQFSVERPDGSNFTLKIRSTKLEDSAMYFCASTPRGSVRTDTQYFGPGTRLTVL.